One sample yielded the 18 T cell receptor beta chains listed below, sequenced in a study of CD8 T cells in Susac syndrome. Random hexamers served to reverse transcribe roughly 0.45 to 1 ug RNA. TCRdb re-derived calls from the immunoSEQ multiplex PCR reads in MiXCR, one entry per CDR3 protein. The sample has 300,000 or so distinct CDR3 sequences, about 90% seen once. Sample: CD4+ T cells from PBMCs. Receptors originate from a human donor with multiple sclerosis.

This rearrangement joins TRBV19 to TRBJ1-2; 9 nucleotides match TRBD1. The junction had 16 bases not matched to a gene; V was cut back by 7 bases and J by 4 bases. The CDR3 length is 17 residues. Germline assignment: CDR1 LNHDA and CDR2 SQIVND (reference sequence). The CDR3 loop reads CASKPGQGPTLLYGYTF. CDR3 coding DNA: TGTGCCAGTAAGCCCGGACAGGGGCCAACCCTTCTCTATGGCTACACCTTC.

V and J are TRBV20-1 and TRBJ1-5; perhaps TRBD1 as D (5 bases). CDR1 and CDR2 from the germline V gene are DFQATT and SNEGSKA (reference sequence). This CDR3 region has 15 residues. The V and J ends lost 6 bases and 5 bases respectively, with 20 bases between them. CDR3 DNA sequence: TGCAGTGCCCTCCGCGGGGGGACGGGGGATCAGCCCCAGCATTTT. It translates to CSALRGGTGDQPQHF.

This clonotype turned up a few times. This chain joins TRBV4-3 and TRBJ1-2; D is perhaps TRBD1 (6 bases). The CDR3 consists of 15 residues. V lost 1 base to trimming and J lost 5 bases, with 14 bases between them. Germline V gene sequence: CDR1 LGHNA, CDR2 YSLEER. The CDR3 DNA follows: TGCGCCAGCAGCCAAGCCACAGGGTACGGGTATGGCTACACCTTC. Translating it yields CASSQATGYGYGYTF.

This chain links TRBV18 with TRBJ2-3; D might be TRBD1 or TRBD2, each matching 5 bases. Trimming took 3 bases from V and 6 from J, leaving 16 bases between them. The CDR3 is 15 amino acids. Germline assignment: CDR1 KGHSH and CDR2 LQKENI. CDR3 sequence reads: CASSPYGTSSDTQYF. In nucleotides, the CDR3 is TGTGCCAGCTCACCTTACGGGACCTCCTCCGATACGCAGTATTTT. The whole variable domain, remainder taken from reference TRBV18 and TRBJ2-3, is NAGVMQNPRHLVRRRGQEARLRCSPMKGHSHVYWYRQLPEEGLKFMVYLQKENIIDESGMPKERFSAEFPKEGPSILRIQQVVRGDSAAYFCASSPYGTSSDTQYFGPGTRLTVL.

The chain's CDR3 is CASSFNGGIGTEAFF. Here the CDR3 DNA reads TGTGCCAGCAGCTTCAATGGGGGAATTGGGACTGAAGCTTTCTTT. The chain is built from TRBV7-9 and TRBJ1-1; TRBD1 is a possible D gene (5 bases). CDR3 length: 15 residues. The ends were cut back, 3 bases at V and 5 bases at J, with 16 bases in the middle. From germline, CDR1 is SEHNR and CDR2 FQNEAQ (reference sequence).

The rearrangement links TRBV7-6 to TRBJ2-1; 9 bases align to TRBD1. The germline gives CDR1 SGHVS, CDR2 FNYEAQ. V lost 5 bases to trimming and J lost 7 bases; unmatched junction nucleotides: 6. This CDR3 contains 14 residues. CDR3 residues: CASSRGTGQNEQFF. CDR3 sequence (DNA): TGTGCCAGCAGCCGAGGGACAGGGCAAAATGAGCAGTTCTTC.

The V call is TRBV18, the J call TRBJ2-5; 9 nucleotides agree with TRBD1. The CDR3 spans 15 residues. CDR1 is KGHSH and CDR2 is LQKENI in the germline V gene. Trimming removed 4 bases from V and 4 bases from J; junction bases left unmatched: 7. The CDR3 loop reads CASSRRDRDGETQYF. The CDR3, as DNA: TGTGCCAGCTCACGCAGGGACAGGGATGGAGAGACCCAGTACTTC. The entire variable domain, with the rest obtained from reference TRBV18 and TRBJ2-5, is as follows: NAGVMQNPRHLVRRRGQEARLRCSPMKGHSHVYWYRQLPEEGLKFMVYLQKENIIDESGMPKERFSAEFPKEGPSILRIQQVVRGDSAAYFCASSRRDRDGETQYFGPGTRLLVL.

The gene calls are TRBV12-3 or TRBV12-4 and TRBJ1-1; D call uncertain. Trimming took off 7 bases at V and 7 bases at J, with 16 bases between the two ends. The length of the CDR3 is 13 residues. DNA for the CDR3: TGTGCCAGCAACGTCCGAGCGACTCATGAAGCTTTCTTT. Translated, it gives CASNVRATHEAFF.

This clonotype was found once. V gene TRBV29-1 combines with J gene TRBJ2-7, with TRBD2 matching over 10 bases. CDR1 SQVTM and CDR2 ANQGSEA come from the germline V gene. Trimming at V came to 7 bases and at J to 1 base, leaving 10 bases not matched to a gene. This CDR3 has 15 amino acids. CDR3 region: CSAAKTSGASYEQYF. CDR3 sequence (DNA): TGCAGCGCAGCCAAAACTAGCGGGGCTTCCTACGAGCAGTACTTC.

The chain uses TRBV20-1 and TRBJ2-7, with TRBD1 identical over 9 bases. Germline-derived CDR1 and CDR2 are DFQATT and SNEGSKA (reference sequence). The CDR3 loop spans 14 amino acids. The trim removed 6 bases at V and 7 bases at J, leaving 13 bases unmatched. Here the CDR3 reads CSAPTLTGGEEQYF. The CDR3 region has the DNA TGCAGTGCCCCCACCCTGACAGGGGGAGAAGAGCAGTACTTC.

The V call is TRBV3-1, the J call TRBJ1-6; D remains unclear. V lost 1 base and J lost 8, with 9 bases in between. From germline, CDR1 is LGHDT and CDR2 YNNKEL (reference sequence). The CDR3 loop spans 14 amino acids. The CDR3 sequence is CASSQVQIDSPLHF. The CDR3 DNA reads as TGTGCCAGCAGCCAAGTACAAATTGATTCACCCCTCCACTTT.

This clonotype came up once. The chain employs TRBV30 and TRBJ2-7; D call uncertain. The CDR3 consists of 13 residues. V was trimmed by 3 bases and J by 5 bases, leaving 14 bases between them. Germline CDR1 and CDR2: GTSNPN and SVGIG (reference sequence). The CDR3 region has the DNA TGTGCCTGGAGCAAAGGGATTTCTAACGAGCAGTACTTC. Amino acid sequence: CAWSKGISNEQYF.

In nucleotides, the CDR3 is TGTGCTACCCAACGGAGTCCCACAGATACGCAGTATTTT. Its translation is CATQRSPTDTQYF. The chain recombines TRBV7-7 with TRBJ2-3; D is undetermined. Germline lookup yields CDR1 SSHAT and CDR2 FNYEAQ (reference sequence). The CDR3 loop spans 13 amino acids.

The V call is TRBV27, the J call TRBJ1-2; 7 bases line up with TRBD1. CDR3 length equals 16 residues. Germline V gene sequence: CDR1 MNHEY, CDR2 SMNVEV (reference sequence). The V segment lost 6 bases and the J segment 4 bases; nucleotides outside the gene matches: 14. CDR3 nucleotide sequence: TGTGCCAGCAGGCCGGGACAGAGGGTTGTACCCTATGGCTACACCTTC. Translated: CASRPGQRVVPYGYTF.

The V gene is TRBV12-3 or TRBV12-4, the J gene TRBJ2-5; unclear D gene. The CDR3 is 15 amino acids. V was cut by 8 bases and J by 5 bases, with 21 bases left in between. The CDR3 DNA reads as TGTGCCAGCGCCCTTACGGACGGGTCGGGCGAGACCCAGTACTTC. Its translation is CASALTDGSGETQYF.

The chain employs TRBV19 and TRBJ1-1; possibly TRBD1 for D (6 bases). CDR3 length: 14 residues. Trimming left V 8 bases short and J 3 bases short, with 16 bases between. CDR1 is LNHDA, CDR2 SQIVND, per germline (reference sequence). The CDR3 region is CASSTGRGYTEAFF. The CDR3 DNA sequence: TGTGCCAGTTCAACAGGGCGAGGGTACACTGAAGCTTTCTTT. The variable domain in full, with the rest retrieved from reference TRBV19 and TRBJ1-1, is DGGITQSPKYLFRKEGQNVTLSCEQNLNHDAMYWYRQDPGQGLRLIYYSQIVNDFQKGDIAEGYSVSREKKESFPLTVTSAQKNPTAFYLCASSTGRGYTEAFFGQGTRLTVV.

The V gene is TRBV6-2 or TRBV6-3, the J gene TRBJ2-5; D call uncertain. The CDR3 runs to 13 residues. CDR1 is MNHEY and CDR2 is SVGEGT in the germline V gene. The V gene lost 0 bases and the J gene lost 7 bases, with 9 bases spanning the gap. CDR3 protein: CASSYSLSGTQYF. Here the CDR3 DNA reads TGTGCCAGCAGTTACTCGTTGTCTGGGACCCAGTACTTC.

The chain is built from TRBV7-9 and TRBJ2-5; D unclear. Trimming cost V 1 base and J 2 bases, with 14 bases left between them. The CDR3 covers 16 residues. The germline V gene has CDR1 SEHNR and CDR2 FQNEAQ (reference sequence). The CDR3 DNA reads as TGTGCCAGCAGCTTAGGGGTGGGCGTGGGGCAAGAGACCCAGTACTTC. This translates into CASSLGVGVGQETQYF.